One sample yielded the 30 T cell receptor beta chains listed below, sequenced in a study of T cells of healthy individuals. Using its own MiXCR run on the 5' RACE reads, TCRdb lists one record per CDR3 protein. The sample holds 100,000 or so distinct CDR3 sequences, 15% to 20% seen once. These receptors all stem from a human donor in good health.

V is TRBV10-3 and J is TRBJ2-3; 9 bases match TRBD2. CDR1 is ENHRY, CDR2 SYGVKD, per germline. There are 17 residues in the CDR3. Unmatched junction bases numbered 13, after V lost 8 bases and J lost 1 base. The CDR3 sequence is CAIAGGLAALGTDTQYF. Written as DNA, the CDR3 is TGTGCCATCGCGGGGGGGCTAGCGGCCCTAGGCACAGATACGCAGTATTTT.

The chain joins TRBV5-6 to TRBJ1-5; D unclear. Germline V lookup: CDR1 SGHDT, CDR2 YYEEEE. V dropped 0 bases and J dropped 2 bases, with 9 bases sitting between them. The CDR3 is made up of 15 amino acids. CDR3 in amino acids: CASSLAQAGNQPQHF. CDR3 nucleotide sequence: TGTGCCAGCAGCTTGGCCCAGGCGGGCAATCAGCCCCAGCATTTT.

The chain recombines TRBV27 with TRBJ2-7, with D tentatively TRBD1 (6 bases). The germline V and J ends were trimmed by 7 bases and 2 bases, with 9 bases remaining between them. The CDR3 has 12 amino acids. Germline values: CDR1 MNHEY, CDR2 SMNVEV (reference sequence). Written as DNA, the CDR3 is TGTGCCAGCATCCCAGGGGCCTACGAGCAGTACTTC. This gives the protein CASIPGAYEQYF.

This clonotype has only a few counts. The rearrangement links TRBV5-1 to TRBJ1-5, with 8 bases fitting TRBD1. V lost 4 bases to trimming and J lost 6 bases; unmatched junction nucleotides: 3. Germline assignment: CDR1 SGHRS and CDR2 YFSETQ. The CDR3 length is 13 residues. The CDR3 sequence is CASSPGGSQPQHF. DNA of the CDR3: TGCGCCAGCAGCCCAGGGGGCAGTCAGCCCCAGCATTTT.

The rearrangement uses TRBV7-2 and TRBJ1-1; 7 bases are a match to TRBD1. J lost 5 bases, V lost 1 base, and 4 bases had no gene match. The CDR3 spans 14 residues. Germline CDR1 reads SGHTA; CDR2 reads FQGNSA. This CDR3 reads CASSLEAGGTEAFF. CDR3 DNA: TGTGCCAGCAGCTTAGAGGCAGGGGGGACTGAAGCTTTCTTT.

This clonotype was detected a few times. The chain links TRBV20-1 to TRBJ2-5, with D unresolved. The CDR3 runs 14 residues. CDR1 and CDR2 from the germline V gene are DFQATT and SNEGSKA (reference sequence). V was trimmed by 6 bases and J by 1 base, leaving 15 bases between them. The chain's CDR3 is CSAPVTRLQETQYF. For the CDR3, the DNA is TGCAGTGCCCCAGTCACGAGGCTCCAAGAGACCCAGTACTTC.

The CDR3, as DNA: TGTGCCAGCAGACTGGGGGACAGTGAAGCTTTCTTT. Translated: CASRLGDSEAFF. The chain uses TRBV6-6 and TRBJ1-1; 7 nucleotides agree with TRBD1. The germline V gene has CDR1 MNHNY and CDR2 SVGAGI (reference sequence). Germline trimming cut 6 bases from V and 7 bases from J; bases unmatched to any gene: 5. This CDR3 region has 12 residues.

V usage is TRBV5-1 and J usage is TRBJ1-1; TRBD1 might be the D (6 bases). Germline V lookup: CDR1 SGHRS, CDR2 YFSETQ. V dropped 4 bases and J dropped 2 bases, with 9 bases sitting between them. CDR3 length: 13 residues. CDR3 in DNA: TGCGCCAGCAGCATACAGGGAAACACTGAAGCTTTCTTT. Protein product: CASSIQGNTEAFF.

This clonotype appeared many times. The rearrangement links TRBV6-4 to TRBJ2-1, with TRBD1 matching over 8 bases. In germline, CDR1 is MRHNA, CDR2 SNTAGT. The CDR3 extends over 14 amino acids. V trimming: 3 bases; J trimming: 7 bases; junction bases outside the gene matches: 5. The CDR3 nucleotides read TGTGCCAGCAGTGAGACAGGGGAAGTAAATGAGCAGTTCTTC. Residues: CASSETGEVNEQFF.

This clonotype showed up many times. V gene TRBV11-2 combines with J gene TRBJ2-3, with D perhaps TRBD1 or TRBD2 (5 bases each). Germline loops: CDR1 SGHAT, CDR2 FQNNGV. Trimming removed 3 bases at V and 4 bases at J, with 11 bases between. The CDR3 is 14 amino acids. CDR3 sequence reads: CASSFSGPADTQYF. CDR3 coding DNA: TGTGCCAGCAGCTTTTCGGGACCAGCAGATACGCAGTATTTT.

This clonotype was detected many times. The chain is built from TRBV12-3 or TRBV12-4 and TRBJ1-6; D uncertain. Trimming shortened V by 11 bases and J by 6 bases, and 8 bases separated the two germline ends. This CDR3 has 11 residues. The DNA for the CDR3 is TGTGCCGTGGGGAGTAATTCACCCCTCCACTTT. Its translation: CAVGSNSPLHF.

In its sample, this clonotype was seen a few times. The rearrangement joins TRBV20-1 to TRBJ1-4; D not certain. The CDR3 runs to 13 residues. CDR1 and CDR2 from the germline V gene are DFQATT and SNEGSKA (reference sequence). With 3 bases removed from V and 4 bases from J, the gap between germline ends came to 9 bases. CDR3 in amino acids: CSASIQNNEKLFF. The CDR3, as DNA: TGCAGTGCTAGCATACAGAATAATGAAAAACTGTTTTTT.

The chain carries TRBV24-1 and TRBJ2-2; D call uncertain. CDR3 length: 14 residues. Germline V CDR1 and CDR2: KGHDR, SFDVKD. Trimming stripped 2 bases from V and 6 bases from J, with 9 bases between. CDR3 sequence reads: CATSDSWVAGELFF. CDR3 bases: TGTGCCACCAGTGATTCCTGGGTAGCCGGGGAGCTGTTTTTT.

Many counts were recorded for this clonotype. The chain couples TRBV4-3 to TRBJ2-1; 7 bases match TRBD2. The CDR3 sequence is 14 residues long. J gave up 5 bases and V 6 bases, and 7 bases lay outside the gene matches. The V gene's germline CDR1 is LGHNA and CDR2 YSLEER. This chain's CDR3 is CASRTSLLNNEQFF. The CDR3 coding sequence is TGCGCCAGCAGGACTAGCTTACTGAACAATGAGCAGTTCTTC.

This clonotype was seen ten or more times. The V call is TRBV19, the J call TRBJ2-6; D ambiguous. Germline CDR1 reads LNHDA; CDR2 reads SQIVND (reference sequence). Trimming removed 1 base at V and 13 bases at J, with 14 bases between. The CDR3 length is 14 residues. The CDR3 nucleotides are TGTGCCAGTAGTATAGGTCCTGGCCTGGGGGTCCTGACTTTC. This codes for CASSIGPGLGVLTF.

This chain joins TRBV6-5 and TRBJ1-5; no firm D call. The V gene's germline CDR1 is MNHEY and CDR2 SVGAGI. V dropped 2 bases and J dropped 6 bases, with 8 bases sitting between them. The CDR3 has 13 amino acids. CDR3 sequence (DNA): TGTGCCAGCAGTTACAAGGTCCGTCAGCCCCAGCATTTT. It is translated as CASSYKVRQPQHF.

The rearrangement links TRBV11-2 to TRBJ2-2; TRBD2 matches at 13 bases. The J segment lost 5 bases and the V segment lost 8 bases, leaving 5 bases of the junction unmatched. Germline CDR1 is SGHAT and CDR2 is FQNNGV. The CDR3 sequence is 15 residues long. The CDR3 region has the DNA TGTGCCAGCCCCAGGGGACTAGCGGGAACCGGGGAGCTGTTTTTT. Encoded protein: CASPRGLAGTGELFF.

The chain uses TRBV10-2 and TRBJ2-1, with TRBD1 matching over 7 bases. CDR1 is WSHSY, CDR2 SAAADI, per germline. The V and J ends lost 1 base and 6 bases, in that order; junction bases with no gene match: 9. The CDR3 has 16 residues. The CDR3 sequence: CASSEYDRVTVNEQFF. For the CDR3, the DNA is TGCGCCAGCAGTGAGTACGACAGGGTGACGGTCAATGAGCAGTTCTTC.

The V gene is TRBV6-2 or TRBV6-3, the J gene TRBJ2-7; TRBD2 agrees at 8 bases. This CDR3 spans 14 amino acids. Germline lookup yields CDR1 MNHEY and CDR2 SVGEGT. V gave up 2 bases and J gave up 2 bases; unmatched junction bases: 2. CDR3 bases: TGTGCCAGCAGTTACCAGCGGGGGACCTACGAGCAGTACTTC. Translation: CASSYQRGTYEQYF.

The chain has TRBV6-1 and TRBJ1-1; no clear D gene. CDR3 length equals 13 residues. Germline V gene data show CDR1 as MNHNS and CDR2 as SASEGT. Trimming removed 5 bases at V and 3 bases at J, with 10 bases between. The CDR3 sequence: CASSPVLDTEAFF. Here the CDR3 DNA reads TGTGCCAGCAGTCCTGTATTGGACACTGAAGCTTTCTTT.

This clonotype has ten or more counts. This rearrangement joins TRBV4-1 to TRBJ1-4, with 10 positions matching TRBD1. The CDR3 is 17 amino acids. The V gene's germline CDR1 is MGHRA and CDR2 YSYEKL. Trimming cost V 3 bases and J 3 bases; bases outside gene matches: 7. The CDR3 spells CASSQEGQGIANEKLFF. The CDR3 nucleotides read TGCGCCAGCAGCCAGGAGGGACAGGGGATAGCTAATGAAAAACTGTTTTTT.

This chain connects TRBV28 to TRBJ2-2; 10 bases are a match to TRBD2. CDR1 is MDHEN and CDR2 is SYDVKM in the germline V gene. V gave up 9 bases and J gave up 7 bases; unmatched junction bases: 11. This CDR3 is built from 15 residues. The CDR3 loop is CASNSGRALHGELFF. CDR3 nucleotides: TGTGCCAGTAACAGCGGGAGGGCCCTGCACGGGGAGCTGTTTTTT.

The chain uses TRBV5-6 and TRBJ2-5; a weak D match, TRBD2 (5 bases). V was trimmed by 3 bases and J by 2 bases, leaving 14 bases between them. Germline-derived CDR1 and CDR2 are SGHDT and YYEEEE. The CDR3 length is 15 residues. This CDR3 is CASSSPAEGQETQYF. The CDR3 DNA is TGTGCCAGCAGCTCCCCCGCAGAGGGTCAAGAGACCCAGTACTTC.

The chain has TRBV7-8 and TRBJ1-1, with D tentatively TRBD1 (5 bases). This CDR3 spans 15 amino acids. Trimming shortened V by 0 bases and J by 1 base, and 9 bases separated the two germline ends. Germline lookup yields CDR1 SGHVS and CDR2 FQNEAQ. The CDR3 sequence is CASSLAGTENTEAFF. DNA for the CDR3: TGTGCCAGCAGCTTAGCCGGGACGGAGAACACTGAAGCTTTCTTT. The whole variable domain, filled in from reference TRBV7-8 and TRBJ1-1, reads GAGVSQSPRYKVAKRGQDVALRCDPISGHVSLFWYQQALGQGPEFLTYFQNEAQLDKSGLPSDRFFAERPEGSVSTLKIQRTQQEDSAVYLCASSLAGTENTEAFFGQGTRLTVV.

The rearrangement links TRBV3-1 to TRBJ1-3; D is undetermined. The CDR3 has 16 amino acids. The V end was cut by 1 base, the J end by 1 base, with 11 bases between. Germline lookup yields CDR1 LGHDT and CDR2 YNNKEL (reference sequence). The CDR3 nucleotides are TGTGCCAGCAGCCAAGGTCATGTGGGGTCTGGAAACACCATATATTTT. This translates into CASSQGHVGSGNTIYF.

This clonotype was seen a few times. The chain's CDR3 is CASSPPTLYEQYF. The DNA of the CDR3 is TGTGCCAGCTCACCACCCACCTTATACGAGCAGTACTTC. This rearrangement joins TRBV18 to TRBJ2-7; D is uncertain. The germline gives CDR1 KGHSH, CDR2 LQKENI. With 0 bases removed from V and 4 bases from J, the gap between germline ends came to 7 bases. The CDR3 length is 13 residues. Complete variable domain (other parts from reference TRBV18 and TRBJ2-7): NAGVMQNPRHLVRRRGQEARLRCSPMKGHSHVYWYRQLPEEGLKFMVYLQKENIIDESGMPKERFSAEFPKEGPSILRIQQVVRGDSAAYFCASSPPTLYEQYFGPGTRLTVT.

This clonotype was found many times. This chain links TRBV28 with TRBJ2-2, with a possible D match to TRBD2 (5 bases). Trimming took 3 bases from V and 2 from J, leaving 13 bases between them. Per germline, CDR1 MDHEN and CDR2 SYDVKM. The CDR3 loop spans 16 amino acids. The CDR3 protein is CASSFRASLNTGELFF. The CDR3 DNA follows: TGTGCCAGCAGTTTTCGGGCTAGCCTAAACACCGGGGAGCTGTTTTTT.

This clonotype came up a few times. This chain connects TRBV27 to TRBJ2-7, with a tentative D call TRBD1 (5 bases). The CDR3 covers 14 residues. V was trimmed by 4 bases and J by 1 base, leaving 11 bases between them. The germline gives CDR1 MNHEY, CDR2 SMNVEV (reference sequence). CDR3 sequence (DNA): TGTGCCAGCAGTTATACAGGCGATTCCTACGAGCAGTACTTC. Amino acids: CASSYTGDSYEQYF.

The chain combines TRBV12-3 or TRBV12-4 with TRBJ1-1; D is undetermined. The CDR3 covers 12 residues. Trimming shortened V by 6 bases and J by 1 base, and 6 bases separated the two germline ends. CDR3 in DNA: TGTGCCAGCAGCCCCCAGAACACTGAAGCTTTCTTT. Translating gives CASSPQNTEAFF.

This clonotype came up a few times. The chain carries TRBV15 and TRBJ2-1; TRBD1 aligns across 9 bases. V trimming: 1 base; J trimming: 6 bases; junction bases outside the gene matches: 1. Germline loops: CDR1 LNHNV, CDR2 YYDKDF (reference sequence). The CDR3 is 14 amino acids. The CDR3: CATSRATGGNEQFF. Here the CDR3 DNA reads TGTGCCACCAGCAGAGCGACAGGGGGCAATGAGCAGTTCTTC.